The entry below describes one T cell receptor (beta chain). Some clones are missing from TCRdb's copy, which holds only in-frame ones; the method was immunoSEQ multiplex PCR. The sample lists under 70,000 clones, 75% to 95% occurring once. The data stem from a study of T cell changes during pregnancy in multiple sclerosis. The CDR3 sequence is 16 residues long. With 4 bases clipped from V and 4 bases from J, the junction kept 9 bases outside the gene matches. Germline CDR1 is LNHDA and CDR2 is SQIVND (reference sequence). The specimen was peripheral blood, collected after pregnancy. This clonotype originated in a female donor in good health, enrolled as a control in a pregnancy study. The genes are TRBV19 and TRBJ1-1; the match to TRBD1 covers 10 bases. CDR3 in amino acids: CASSTRTGGGLTEAFF. CDR3 sequence (DNA): TGTGCCAGTAGTACCCGGACAGGGGGAGGACTCACTGAAGCTTTCTTT.